The sequence of this TCR beta chain was determined in a study of T cell responses to AZD1222 COVID-19 vaccine (dated by TCRdb to the early 2020s). Some background on the complete study: A total of 233 trial participants underwent TCR sequencing, of whom 207 had received two doses of AZD1222 and 26 had received two doses of the MenACWY control vaccine. Trial participants were enrolled by age into 18-55, 56-69 and 70-plus year subgroups, with about 150, 27 and 61 TCR-sequenced participants respectively.

Concerning this clone itself: No cognate antigen has been identified for it. No much larger clonotype is one base removed from it; base qualities were not supplied.

The CDR3 regions of human TCRbeta chains were analyzed by immunosequencing. The original pipeline was this. Repertoire TCRs were matched against a reference library of SARS-CoV-2-specific TCRs generated with the MIRA antigen-specificity platform. Breadth was defined as the fraction of unique TCRs that were SARS-CoV-2-associated, and depth was defined as the fraction of total T cells that were SARS-CoV-2-associated. Using the MIRA data, every spike-specific TCR was mapped to the spike region that the TCR reacted to and assigned to either a CD4 or a CD8 class. Log10-transformed breadth and depth values were compared by one-way ANOVA with Sidak's multiple comparisons tests. Drawn from immuneACCESS, this table holds only the in-frame rearrangements with V and J called that TCRdb kept. Clones are partly lost; checked studies trace under half to an unresolved V gene and leave the rest unexplained. The V and J calls and clone size come from that table; D and trimming were worked out from the DNA. The sample has 160,000 or so clones on record, 88% of them singletons. The biggest ten clones account for 5.5% to 8.5% of the sample.

Overall study results and their limits: Because no day 14 peak-response samples were available, the repertoires could be characterized only after the peak T cell response. Spike-specific TCR breadth and depth rose significantly after two AZD1222 doses compared with day 0 and with MenACWY recipients. The 56-69-year group was small, and its depth increase did not reach significance, likely because of low power. Reportedly, close to half of the unique spike-specific TCRs recognized epitopes lying outside the regions that are mutated in the B.1.351 and B.1.1.7 variants. Most participants were white British and females outnumbered males, and the authors suggested that clonal diversity may have been underestimated. The whole spike protein was spanned by vaccine-associated CD4 TCRs, and dominant responses were seen in regions 160-218 and 743-854. Conclusions about previously exposed vaccinees are limited, since just 5 or 6 AZD1222 recipients were seropositive for SARS-CoV-2 at baseline.

Counted from cysteine to phenylalanine, this CDR3 has 13 amino acids. Of all the DNA, just the CDR3 is kept, 39 bases in frame from base 1. The germline V gene provides CDR1 SQVTM and CDR2 ANQGSEA. Trimming leaves V shorter by 7 bases and J shorter by 3 bases, with the junction holding 4 bases beyond the gene matches. The sample's time point label, decoded: sample from adult after SARS-CoV-2 infection, after symptom onset. Two convalescent COVID-19 patients, sampled after symptom onset from adults with prior SARS-CoV-2 infection, were also TCR-sequenced for comparison. The clonotype comes from an adult who had recovered from COVID-19. The chain uses TRBV29-1 and TRBJ2-2; the junction holds 8 bases that match TRBD1. Material: peripheral blood, obtained after recovery from COVID-19. The CDR3 amino acid sequence is: CSGTGFDTGELFF. The DNA sequence is as follows: TGCAGCGGGACAGGGTTTGACACCGGGGAGCTGTTTTTT.